This is a list of T cell receptor beta chains from one sample in a study of CD8 T cells in Susac syndrome. TCRdb independently ran MiXCR on the immunoSEQ multiplex PCR reads; one entry per CDR3 protein. The table shows 200,000 to 250,000 distinct CDR3 sequences, with roughly 96% occurring only once. Sequencing input: CD4+ T cells from PBMCs. The receptors originated from a human donor with multiple sclerosis. Both conserved end residues are part of each CDR3. D genes are given only for firm matches. Expanded clones get a size class; other rows say once, few or many, or leave the size out.

clone size: -; V gene: TRBV6-8; J gene: TRBJ2-7; D gene: -; CDR3 protein: CASAGTPRVFDEQYF; CDR3 DNA: TGTGCCAGCGCCGGGACACCAAGGGTCTTTGACGAGCAGTACTTC
clone size: -; V gene: TRBV30; J gene: TRBJ2-7; D gene: -; CDR3 protein: CAWSPGQPSSYEQYF; CDR3 DNA: TGTGCCTGGAGCCCCGGACAGCCCAGCTCCTACGAGCAGTACTTC
clone size: -; V gene: TRBV9; J gene: TRBJ2-7; D gene: TRBD2; CDR3 protein: CASSAASGPYEQYF; CDR3 DNA: TGTGCCAGCAGCGCGGCTAGCGGACCCTACGAGCAGTACTTC
clone size: -; V gene: TRBV2; J gene: TRBJ2-7; D gene: TRBD2; CDR3 protein: CATNGGGTNYEQYF; CDR3 DNA: TGTGCCACCAACGGGGGAGGGACCAACTACGAGCAGTACTTC
clone size: -; V gene: TRBV29-1; J gene: TRBJ1-2; D gene: -; CDR3 protein: CSVARDKRGAGYGYTF; CDR3 DNA: TGCAGCGTTGCGAGGGACAAACGGGGTGCGGGCTATGGCTACACCTTC
clone size: -; V gene: TRBV11-2; J gene: TRBJ2-1; D gene: -; CDR3 protein: CASSLSRDMDQFF; CDR3 DNA: TGTGCCAGCAGCTTAAGCAGGGACATGGATCAGTTCTTC
clone size: once; V gene: TRBV7-9; J gene: TRBJ2-3; D gene: TRBD2; CDR3 protein: CASSASGGTDTQYF; CDR3 DNA: TGTGCCAGCAGCGCCAGCGGGGGCACAGATACGCAGTATTTT
clone size: -; V gene: TRBV29-1; J gene: TRBJ1-1; D gene: -; CDR3 protein: CRAGRQNTEAFF; CDR3 DNA: TGCAGGGCAGGGCGCCAGAACACTGAAGCTTTCTTT
clone size: -; V gene: TRBV9; J gene: TRBJ2-1; D gene: -; CDR3 protein: CASSVAEGAYNEQFF; CDR3 DNA: TGTGCCAGCAGCGTAGCAGAGGGGGCCTACAATGAGCAGTTCTTC
clone size: -; V gene: TRBV7-3; J gene: TRBJ2-2; D gene: TRBD2; CDR3 protein: CASSTGLATGELFF; CDR3 DNA: TGTGCCAGCAGCACAGGACTAGCGACCGGGGAGCTGTTTTTT
clone size: -; V gene: TRBV24-1; J gene: TRBJ2-3; D gene: -; CDR3 protein: CATSDSRRSTDTQYF; CDR3 DNA: TGTGCCACCAGTGACTCCCGGAGGAGCACAGATACGCAGTATTTT
clone size: -; V gene: TRBV28; J gene: TRBJ2-1; D gene: -; CDR3 protein: CASIRPLHNEQFF; CDR3 DNA: TGTGCCAGCATCAGGCCCCTCCACAATGAGCAGTTCTTC
clone size: once; V gene: TRBV5-4; J gene: TRBJ2-7; D gene: -; CDR3 protein: CASSRTPAYEQYF; CDR3 DNA: TGTGCCAGCAGCCGGACACCCGCGTACGAGCAGTACTTC
clone size: once; V gene: TRBV18; J gene: TRBJ1-1; D gene: -; CDR3 protein: CASSRGTPRNTEAFF; CDR3 DNA: TGTGCCAGCTCTCGCGGAACTCCAAGGAACACTGAAGCTTTCTTT
clone size: -; V gene: TRBV20-1; J gene: TRBJ2-1; D gene: -; CDR3 protein: CSVKTRGLTYNEQFF; CDR3 DNA: TGCAGTGTTAAGACCCGGGGTTTGACCTACAATGAGCAGTTCTTC
clone size: -; V gene: TRBV2; J gene: TRBJ2-5; D gene: TRBD2; CDR3 protein: CASRRERRETQYF; CDR3 DNA: TGTGCCAGCAGGCGGGAGAGACGAGAGACCCAGTACTTC
clone size: -; V gene: TRBV29-1; J gene: TRBJ2-5; D gene: -; CDR3 protein: CSVVGWETQYF; CDR3 DNA: TGCAGCGTTGTGGGATGGGAGACCCAGTACTTC
clone size: -; V gene: TRBV7-9; J gene: TRBJ2-7; D gene: TRBD2; CDR3 protein: CASSDRLAKGYEQYF; CDR3 DNA: TGTGCCAGCAGCGACCGACTAGCGAAAGGGTACGAGCAGTACTTC
clone size: few; V gene: TRBV29-1; J gene: TRBJ2-3; D gene: TRBD1; CDR3 protein: CSVERQGAGTDTQYF; CDR3 DNA: TGCAGCGTTGAGAGGCAGGGGGCGGGAACAGATACGCAGTATTTT
clone size: once; V gene: TRBV4-2; J gene: TRBJ2-7; D gene: TRBD2; CDR3 protein: CASSGPGEGTSYEQYF; CDR3 DNA: TGTGCCAGCAGCGGACCCGGGGAGGGAACGTCCTACGAGCAGTACTTC
clone size: -; V gene: TRBV20-1; J gene: TRBJ1-1; D gene: -; CDR3 protein: CSAVPRRGVNTEAFF; CDR3 DNA: TGCAGTGCTGTACCGAGGAGGGGGGTGAACACTGAAGCTTTCTTT
clone size: -; V gene: TRBV28; J gene: TRBJ2-7; D gene: TRBD2; CDR3 protein: CASSWTSGRLGEQYF; CDR3 DNA: TGTGCCAGCAGTTGGACTAGCGGGAGGTTAGGCGAGCAGTACTTC
clone size: -; V gene: TRBV20-1; J gene: TRBJ2-1; D gene: -; CDR3 protein: CSLVRDEQFF; CDR3 DNA: TGCAGCCTGGTCCGGGATGAGCAGTTCTTC
clone size: -; V gene: TRBV13; J gene: TRBJ1-1; D gene: TRBD1; CDR3 protein: CASSSGRDRHNDEAFF; CDR3 DNA: TGTGCCAGCAGCTCCGGACGGGACAGGCACAATGATGAAGCTTTCTTT
clone size: -; V gene: TRBV5-1; J gene: TRBJ2-7; D gene: -; CDR3 protein: CASSFDWVYEQYF; CDR3 DNA: TGCGCCAGCAGCTTCGACTGGGTCTACGAGCAGTACTTC
clone size: -; V gene: TRBV30; J gene: TRBJ2-1; D gene: TRBD2; CDR3 protein: CAWRPTLGLAGVGSYNEQFF; CDR3 DNA: TGTGCCTGGAGGCCAACGCTGGGACTAGCGGGAGTGGGATCCTACAATGAGCAGTTCTTC
clone size: -; V gene: TRBV29-1; J gene: TRBJ1-2; D gene: -; CDR3 protein: CSAHIPPYGYTF; CDR3 DNA: TGCAGCGCCCACATCCCCCCCTATGGCTACACCTTC
clone size: -; V gene: TRBV11-2; J gene: TRBJ2-7; D gene: TRBD2; CDR3 protein: CASRRLAGVLSSYEQYF; CDR3 DNA: TGTGCCAGCAGACGACTAGCGGGGGTGCTTTCGTCCTACGAGCAGTACTTC
clone size: -; V gene: TRBV20-1; J gene: TRBJ2-3; D gene: -; CDR3 protein: CSARDPPSYGTSTDTQYF; CDR3 DNA: TGCAGTGCTAGAGACCCCCCTTCTTACGGGACTAGCACAGATACGCAGTATTTT
clone size: -; V gene: TRBV6-5; J gene: TRBJ2-1; D gene: TRBD1; CDR3 protein: CASGIGTGLYNEQFF; CDR3 DNA: TGTGCCAGCGGAATAGGGACAGGACTTTACAATGAGCAGTTCTTC
clone size: -; V gene: TRBV4-1; J gene: TRBJ2-7; D gene: -; CDR3 protein: CASSQSPERDEQYF; CDR3 DNA: TGCGCCAGCAGCCAATCCCCCGAGCGCGACGAGCAGTACTTC
clone size: -; V gene: TRBV25-1; J gene: TRBJ1-1; D gene: -; CDR3 protein: CASSERHLNTEAFF; CDR3 DNA: TGTGCCAGCAGTGAAAGACATTTGAACACTGAAGCTTTCTTT
clone size: -; V gene: TRBV10-3; J gene: TRBJ2-3; D gene: -; CDR3 protein: CAISSTDTQYF; CDR3 DNA: TGTGCCATCAGTTCTACAGATACGCAGTATTTT
clone size: -; V gene: TRBV12-3/TRBV12-4; J gene: TRBJ2-1; D gene: TRBD1; CDR3 protein: CASRFKGSGTGAYNEQFF; CDR3 DNA: TGTGCCAGCAGATTTAAGGGTTCCGGGACAGGGGCCTACAATGAGCAGTTCTTC
clone size: -; V gene: TRBV12-3/TRBV12-4; J gene: TRBJ2-5; D gene: -; CDR3 protein: CASSLSSQETQYF; CDR3 DNA: TGTGCCAGCAGTTTATCGAGCCAAGAGACCCAGTACTTC
clone size: -; V gene: TRBV30; J gene: TRBJ2-3; D gene: TRBD2; CDR3 protein: CAWNGFGGRGDTQYF; CDR3 DNA: TGTGCCTGGAATGGGTTCGGCGGGAGGGGAGATACGCAGTATTTT
clone size: few; V gene: TRBV6-6; J gene: TRBJ2-1; D gene: -; CDR3 protein: CASRSNNEQFF; CDR3 DNA: TGTGCCAGCAGATCAAATAATGAGCAGTTCTTC
clone size: -; V gene: TRBV20-1; J gene: TRBJ2-7; D gene: TRBD1; CDR3 protein: CSARRGPSYEQYF; CDR3 DNA: TGCAGTGCTCGCAGGGGGCCTTCCTACGAGCAGTACTTC
clone size: -; V gene: TRBV20-1; J gene: TRBJ2-4; D gene: -; CDR3 protein: CSASSPREAKNIQYF; CDR3 DNA: TGCAGTGCTAGTTCGCCCAGGGAGGCCAAAAACATTCAGTACTTC
clone size: -; V gene: TRBV9; J gene: TRBJ1-2; D gene: -; CDR3 protein: CASSVAGGLGYTF; CDR3 DNA: TGTGCCAGCAGCGTAGCGGGGGGCCTTGGCTACACCTTC
clone size: -; V gene: TRBV20-1; J gene: TRBJ2-6; D gene: -; CDR3 protein: CSARRDSGANVLTF; CDR3 DNA: TGCAGTGCCCGCAGAGACTCTGGGGCCAACGTCCTGACTTTC
clone size: -; V gene: TRBV20-1; J gene: TRBJ2-2; D gene: -; CDR3 protein: CSARVGRSNTGELFF; CDR3 DNA: TGCAGTGCTAGAGTTGGCAGGTCGAACACCGGGGAGCTGTTTTTT
clone size: -; V gene: TRBV9; J gene: TRBJ2-1; D gene: -; CDR3 protein: CASSVGDSYYSYNEQFF; CDR3 DNA: TGTGCCAGCAGCGTAGGGGACTCCTATTACTCCTACAATGAGCAGTTCTTC
clone size: -; V gene: TRBV9; J gene: TRBJ2-2; D gene: TRBD2; CDR3 protein: CASSVTRSGELLF; CDR3 DNA: TGTGCCAGCAGCGTAACCCGGAGCGGGGAGCTGCTTTTT
clone size: -; V gene: TRBV27; J gene: TRBJ2-7; D gene: TRBD1; CDR3 protein: CASSLKPGTGGFDEQYF; CDR3 DNA: TGTGCCAGCAGTCTCAAGCCCGGGACAGGGGGCTTCGACGAGCAGTACTTC
clone size: -; V gene: TRBV7-9; J gene: TRBJ2-5; D gene: -; CDR3 protein: CASSLDRAEGTQYF; CDR3 DNA: TGTGCCAGCAGCTTAGACAGAGCGGAGGGGACCCAGTACTTC